This is a list of T cell receptor beta chains from one sample in a study of OX40 agonist ivuxolimab in advanced cancers. The data were produced by immunoSEQ multiplex PCR, yet TCRdb's version contains in-frame clones alone and is incomplete. The profile shows about 64,000 clones, about 88% of them singletons. Sample: CD4+ or CD8+ T cells sorted from blood, taken in a trial of the OX40 agonist ivuxolimab. The receptors come from an adult with an advanced solid tumor such as melanoma, head and neck, liver or kidney cancer. CDR3s include the opening cysteine and the closing phenylalanine or tryptophan. A D gene is named only where the DNA matches it firmly. Rows may omit the clone size; those that give it use once, few, many or a size class.

clone_size: -; d_call: TRBD2; v_call: TRBV4-1; j_call: TRBJ2-1; cdr3_nt: TGCGCCAGCAGCCAAGATAGCGGGAACCTCAACAATGAGCAGTTCTTC; cdr3_aa: CASSQDSGNLNNEQFF
clone_size: -; d_call: -; v_call: TRBV7-3; j_call: TRBJ2-1; cdr3_nt: TGTGCCAGCAGCTTAGGGGTCACTCACAATGAGCAGTTCTTC; cdr3_aa: CASSLGVTHNEQFF
clone_size: -; d_call: -; v_call: TRBV12-5; j_call: TRBJ2-3; cdr3_nt: TGTGCTAGTGGTTTGGGTCTAGCGCTCACAGATACGCAGTATTTT; cdr3_aa: CASGLGLALTDTQYF
clone_size: once; d_call: -; v_call: TRBV19; j_call: TRBJ1-5; cdr3_nt: TGTGCCAGTTCATTCGACAGGACCCAGCCCCAGCATTTT; cdr3_aa: CASSFDRTQPQHF
clone_size: -; d_call: -; v_call: TRBV18; j_call: TRBJ2-3; cdr3_nt: TGTGCCAGCTCGGGGGTAGTAACAGATACGCAGTATTTT; cdr3_aa: CASSGVVTDTQYF
clone_size: -; d_call: TRBD1; v_call: TRBV7-7; j_call: TRBJ2-5; cdr3_nt: TGTGCCAGCAGCTTCAGGGGGACGGAGACCCAGTACTTC; cdr3_aa: CASSFRGTETQYF
clone_size: once; d_call: TRBD1; v_call: TRBV19; j_call: TRBJ1-5; cdr3_nt: TGTGCCAGTAGCCCTTGGGGGGGGACAGCTAATCAGCCCCAGCATTTT; cdr3_aa: CASSPWGGTANQPQHF
clone_size: -; d_call: -; v_call: TRBV5-1; j_call: TRBJ1-4; cdr3_nt: TGCGCCAGCAGCTCAGGGAAATCATCAGAAACTAATGAAAAACTGTTTTTT; cdr3_aa: CASSSGKSSETNEKLFF
clone_size: -; d_call: -; v_call: TRBV28; j_call: TRBJ1-2; cdr3_nt: TGTGCCAGCAGTGGGGGACACTATGGCTACACCTTC; cdr3_aa: CASSGGHYGYTF
clone_size: once; d_call: -; v_call: TRBV7-6; j_call: TRBJ2-3; cdr3_nt: TGTGCCAGCAGCTTAGACGCGATCACAGATACGCAGTATTTT; cdr3_aa: CASSLDAITDTQYF
clone_size: -; d_call: TRBD2; v_call: TRBV11-2; j_call: TRBJ2-1; cdr3_nt: TGTGCCAGCAGCTTGATGAGCGGGACCTTCTCCTACAATGAGCAGTTCTTC; cdr3_aa: CASSLMSGTFSYNEQFF
clone_size: -; d_call: TRBD2; v_call: TRBV7-8; j_call: TRBJ2-1; cdr3_nt: TGTGCCAGCAGCTTAGCTCACCGGTTAGCGGGAGATTCAAATGAGCAGTTCTTC; cdr3_aa: CASSLAHRLAGDSNEQFF
clone_size: -; d_call: -; v_call: TRBV6-5; j_call: TRBJ1-4; cdr3_nt: TGTGCCAGCAGTTCACGGGCCTTAACGGCACTGTTTTTT; cdr3_aa: CASSSRALTALFF
clone_size: -; d_call: TRBD2; v_call: TRBV7-2; j_call: TRBJ2-7; cdr3_nt: TGTGCCAGCAGCCCGCGGACTAGCGGGAAAAGTTCCTACGAGCAGTACTTC; cdr3_aa: CASSPRTSGKSSYEQYF
clone_size: -; d_call: TRBD2; v_call: TRBV27; j_call: TRBJ2-7; cdr3_nt: TGTGCCAGCAGTGCCATCAGCGGGGCCACCCTCGAGCAGTACTTC; cdr3_aa: CASSAISGATLEQYF
clone_size: once; d_call: -; v_call: TRBV7-7; j_call: TRBJ2-5; cdr3_nt: TGTGCTAGCAGCTTAGTTCAGCAAGAGACCCAGTACTTC; cdr3_aa: CASSLVQQETQYF
clone_size: once; d_call: -; v_call: TRBV5-1; j_call: TRBJ2-5; cdr3_nt: TGCGCCAGCAGCTTGCCTACGACAGAGACCCAGTACTTC; cdr3_aa: CASSLPTTETQYF
clone_size: few; d_call: -; v_call: TRBV29-1; j_call: TRBJ2-2; cdr3_nt: TGCAGCGTTGAGGTGGCAGGGGACACCGGGGAGCTGTTTTTT; cdr3_aa: CSVEVAGDTGELFF